This T cell receptor beta chain originates from a study of blood T cell repertoires in COVID-19. Participant ages covered roughly 18 to 89 years across some 25 US areas. TCRdb's table, derived via immunoSEQ multiplex PCR, lists solely in-frame clones and lacks some. The table shows 110,000 to 150,000 clones, with roughly 78% occurring only once. This clone was seen once. Input material: PBMCs or T cells enriched from blood (not recorded which). This clonotype was sampled from a woman between 45 and 60 years old who had recovered from COVID-19.

The CDR3 DNA sequence: TGTGCCAGCAGCTCGACGGGACAGGCGAACTATGGCTACACCTTC. Protein product: CASSSTGQANYGYTF. This sequence joins TRBV7-9 and TRBJ1-2; 8 bases align to TRBD1. Germline-derived CDR1 and CDR2 are SEHNR and FQNEAQ (reference sequence). Germline trimming cut 4 bases from V and 2 bases from J; bases unmatched to any gene: 6. The CDR3 extends over 15 amino acids.